Presented here are 11 T cell receptor beta chains from one specimen sequenced in a study of blood T cell repertoires in COVID-19. Libraries were prepared by immunoSEQ multiplex PCR; TCRdb keeps only in-frame clonotypes and omits some of them. In the table there are a few hundred thousand clones, roughly 90% of which are singletons. Material for sequencing was peripheral blood. The receptors here all came from a young man with active or convalescent COVID-19.

The count of this clone is one. The chain employs TRBV6-5 and TRBJ1-2, with 9 bases identical to TRBD1. Trimming removed 0 bases from V and 7 bases from J; junction bases left unmatched: 3. Germline V gene data show CDR1 as MNHEY and CDR2 as SVGAGI. The CDR3 covers 14 residues. The CDR3 here is CASSYSGQGRGYTF. CDR3 in DNA: TGTGCCAGCAGTTACTCGGGACAGGGCCGTGGCTACACCTTC.

The V call is TRBV7-9, the J call TRBJ1-1; 7 nucleotides agree with TRBD1. From germline, CDR1 is SEHNR and CDR2 FQNEAQ (reference sequence). V lost 1 base to trimming and J lost 5 bases; unmatched junction nucleotides: 4. The CDR3 is made up of 14 amino acids. The CDR3 DNA is TGTGCCAGCAGCTTAGTAACGGGACAGACTGAAGCTTTCTTT. Translating gives CASSLVTGQTEAFF.

The rearrangement links TRBV7-2 to TRBJ2-7; 9 bases are shared with TRBD1. The length of the CDR3 is 17 residues. With 3 bases clipped from V and 4 bases from J, the junction kept 13 bases outside the gene matches. Looked up from germline, CDR1 is SGHTA and CDR2 is FQGNSA. This CDR3 is CASSFWFGTGTNYEQYF. CDR3 DNA: TGTGCCAGCAGCTTTTGGTTCGGGACAGGGACTAATTACGAGCAGTACTTC.

The chain uses TRBV5-4 and TRBJ1-1; no reliable D call. Germline loops: CDR1 SGHNT, CDR2 YYREEE (reference sequence). V was cut by 6 bases and J by 8 bases, with 14 bases left in between. CDR3 size: 12 residues. For the CDR3, the DNA is TGTGCCAGCACCAACCCCGGAGGAGAAGCTTTCTTT. Translating it yields CASTNPGGEAFF.

The chain carries TRBV4-1 and TRBJ2-7, with D possibly matching TRBD1 (6 bases). This CDR3 is 17 amino acids long. Germline V gene sequence: CDR1 MGHRA, CDR2 YSYEKL. V lost 3 bases, J lost 2 bases, and 20 bases lay in between. The CDR3 nucleotides read TGCGCCAGCAGCCACGCGACCGGGACACGCAACCCCTACGAGCAGTACTTC. Protein: CASSHATGTRNPYEQYF.

The chain combines TRBV11-2 with TRBJ2-5, with D possibly being TRBD1 (6 bases). Germline assignment: CDR1 SGHAT and CDR2 FQNNGV. The CDR3 is 14 amino acids. The V end was cut by 4 bases, the J end by 7 bases, with 16 bases between. CDR3 in amino acids: CASSSRYRDTTQYF. CDR3 bases: TGTGCCAGCAGCTCCAGATACCGGGACACGACCCAGTACTTC. Looking up the rest from reference TRBV11-2 and TRBJ2-5 gives the full variable domain: EAGVAQSPRYKIIEKRQSVAFWCNPISGHATLYWYQQILGQGPKLLIQFQNNGVVDDSQLPKDRFSAERLKGVDSTLKIQPAKLEDSAVYLCASSSRYRDTTQYFGPGTRLLVL.

The chain combines TRBV7-2 with TRBJ1-2, with 11 nucleotides matching TRBD1. CDR1 and CDR2 from the germline V gene are SGHTA and FQGNSA. This CDR3 contains 16 residues. The V and J ends lost 0 bases and 10 bases, in that order; junction bases with no gene match: 10. The DNA for the CDR3 is TGTGCCAGCAGCTTAGCTCCGGGACAGGGGGACCTATCCTACACCTTC. Protein sequence: CASSLAPGQGDLSYTF.

The chain has TRBV6-5 and TRBJ1-5, with 9 bases that match TRBD1. Trimming took 6 bases from V and 4 from J; bases not matched to a gene: 1. This CDR3 contains 13 residues. CDR1 and CDR2 from the germline V gene are MNHEY and SVGAGI. The CDR3 sequence is CASRGQGNQPQHF. DNA of the CDR3: TGTGCCAGCAGGGGACAGGGTAATCAGCCCCAGCATTTT.

The chain carries TRBV7-2 and TRBJ2-3; no clear D gene. The germline CDR1 and CDR2 sequences are SGHTA and FQGNSA. This CDR3 region has 11 residues. V was shortened by 8 bases and J by 0 bases, with 3 bases between the two germline ends. The CDR3 DNA reads TGTGCCAGCCAAAGCACAGATACGCAGTATTTT. Translating it yields CASQSTDTQYF.

Concerning this clone itself: Compared with germline, one end of the junction differs, possibly owing to a read error. The V call is TRBV28, the J call TRBJ2-5; 14 bases match TRBD2. Germline V gene lookup returns CDR1 MDHEN and CDR2 SYDVKM. The CDR3 is 16 amino acids. The CDR3 protein is CASGFPGLAGVETQYF. CDR3 in DNA: TGTGCCAGCGGTTTTCCGGGACTAGCGGGAGTTGAGACCCAGTACTTC.

The CDR3 here is CASSQRTANTEAFF. The CDR3, as DNA: TGTGCCAGCAGTCAAAGGACAGCGAACACTGAAGCTTTCTTT. J is TRBJ1-1 and V is TRBV13, with a possible D match to TRBD1 (6 bases). The V gene lost 6 bases and the J gene lost 1 base, with 12 bases spanning the gap. CDR1 PRHDT and CDR2 FYEKMQ come from the germline V gene (reference sequence). The CDR3 loop spans 14 amino acids.